The clone carrying this T cell receptor (beta chain) was detected only once. Its antigen is undetermined. This specimen belongs to a study of vaccination effects on CD4 cells after COVID-19. Peptide-pool stimulation followed by sequencing identified expanded antigen-specific CD4+ clonotypes in the ViraFEST assay. Cells that had been cultured for less than 13 days were the source of isolated CD4+ T cells. The vaccine recipients had no prior SARS-CoV-2 infection, with negative nucleocapsid antibodies. Sequenced by immunoSEQ multiplex PCR; TCRdb stores in-frame clones only, minus some. The sample shows about 48,000 clones, nearly 80% of them seen only once. Study findings and constraints: Clones of infection and vaccine origin contracted markedly late after vaccination.

V was pared by 4 bases and J by 1 base, with 5 bases of the junction left unmatched. The CDR3 is made up of 15 amino acids. Germline CDR1 and CDR2: LGHNA and YSLEER. The TCR originated in a human donor who received a COVID-19 vaccine. The V gene is TRBV4-3, the J gene TRBJ2-5; 8 bases are a match to TRBD2. The specimen comprised CD4+ T cells from PBMCs cultured with HCoV-OC43 spike peptides, sampled before COVID-19 vaccination. Noted subset: HCoV-OC43 spike overlapping peptide pool stimulation. The CDR3 DNA follows: TGCGCCAGCAGCCCCCTAGGGACTAGCCAAGAGACCCAGTACTTC. This gives the protein CASSPLGTSQETQYF.